Reported below is one T cell receptor (beta chain). Sequencing was performed with immunoSEQ multiplex PCR; in TCRdb, only in-frame clones are kept and a portion is missing. This sample has about 150,000 clones, with about 90% found just once. V lost 1 base, J lost 5 bases, and 4 bases lay in between. The CDR3 is 12 amino acids. Per germline, CDR1 SGHDN and CDR2 FVKESK. The sample originates from a study of control samples from healthy donors and cancer patients. This TCR was recovered from a man under 40 in good health. The chain is built from TRBV14 and TRBJ2-3; D gene unclear. The sequencing sample was made of blood. CDR3 sequence (DNA): TGTGCCAGCAGCCAAGCTGGAGATACGCAGTATTTT. Protein product: CASSQAGDTQYF.